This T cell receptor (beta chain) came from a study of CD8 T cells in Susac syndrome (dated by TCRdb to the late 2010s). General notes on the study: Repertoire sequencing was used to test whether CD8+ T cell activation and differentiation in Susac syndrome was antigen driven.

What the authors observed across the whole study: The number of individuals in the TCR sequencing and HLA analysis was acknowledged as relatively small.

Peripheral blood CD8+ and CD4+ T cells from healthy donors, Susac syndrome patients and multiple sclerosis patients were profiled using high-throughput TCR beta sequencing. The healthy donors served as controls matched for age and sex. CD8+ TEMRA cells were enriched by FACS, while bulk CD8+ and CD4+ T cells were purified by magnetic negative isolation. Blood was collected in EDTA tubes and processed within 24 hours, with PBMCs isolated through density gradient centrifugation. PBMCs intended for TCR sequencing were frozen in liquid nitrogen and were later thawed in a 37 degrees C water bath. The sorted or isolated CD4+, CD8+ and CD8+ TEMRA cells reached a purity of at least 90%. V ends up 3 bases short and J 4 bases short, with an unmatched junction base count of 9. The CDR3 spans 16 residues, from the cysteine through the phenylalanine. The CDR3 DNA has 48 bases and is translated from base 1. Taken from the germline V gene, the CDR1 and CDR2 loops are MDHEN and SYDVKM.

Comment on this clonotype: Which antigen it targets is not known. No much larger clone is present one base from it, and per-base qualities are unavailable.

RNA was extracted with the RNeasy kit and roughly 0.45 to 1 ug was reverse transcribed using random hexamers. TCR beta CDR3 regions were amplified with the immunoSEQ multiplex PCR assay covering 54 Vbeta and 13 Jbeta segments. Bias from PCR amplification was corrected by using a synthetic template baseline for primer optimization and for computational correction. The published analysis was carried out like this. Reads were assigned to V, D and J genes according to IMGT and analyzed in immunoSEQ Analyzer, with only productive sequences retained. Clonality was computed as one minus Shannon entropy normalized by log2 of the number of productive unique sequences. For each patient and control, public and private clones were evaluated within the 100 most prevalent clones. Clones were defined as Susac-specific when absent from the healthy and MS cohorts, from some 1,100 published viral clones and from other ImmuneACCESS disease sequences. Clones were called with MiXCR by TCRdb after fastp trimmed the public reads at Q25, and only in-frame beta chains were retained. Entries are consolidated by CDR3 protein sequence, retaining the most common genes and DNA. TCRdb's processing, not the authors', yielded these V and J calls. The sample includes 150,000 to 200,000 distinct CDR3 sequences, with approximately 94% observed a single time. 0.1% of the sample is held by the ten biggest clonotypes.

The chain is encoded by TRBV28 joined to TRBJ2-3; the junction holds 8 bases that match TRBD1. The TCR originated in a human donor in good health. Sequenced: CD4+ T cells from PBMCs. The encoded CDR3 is CASSLPYTGGPDTQYF. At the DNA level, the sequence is TGTGCCAGCAGTTTGCCCTACACAGGGGGTCCAGATACGCAGTATTTT.